A single sample gave rise to the 27 T cell receptor beta chains below, sequenced in a study of T cells in Graves' hyperthyroidism and ophthalmopathy. Amplified TCR beta CDR3 regions came from RNA transcripts. HTBI primers were the set used in a first-round RT-PCR of the TCR CDR3. TCRdb redid the calling of the multiplex PCR reads with MiXCR, one entry per CDR3 protein. Of a few hundred thousand distinct CDR3 sequences listed, about 14% are singletons. The sequenced sample consisted of blood. These receptors all stem from a woman aged 40 to 50 with Graves' hyperthyroidism that later progressed to Graves' ophthalmopathy.

A few counts support this clonotype. The chain has TRBV29-1 and TRBJ2-7; D perhaps matches TRBD2 (5 bases). This CDR3 spans 11 amino acids. Germline V gene data show CDR1 as SQVTM and CDR2 as ANQGSEA. The ends were cut back, 5 bases at V and 2 bases at J, with 7 bases in the middle. The DNA of the CDR3 is TGCAGCGTTCGGGGTACCTACGAGCAGTACTTC. It specifies CSVRGTYEQYF.

This clonotype was counted at least ten times. The rearrangement links TRBV18 to TRBJ1-1; D unclear. The CDR3 spans 12 residues. Trimming took 1 base from V and 3 from J, leaving 3 bases between them. Germline values: CDR1 KGHSH, CDR2 LQKENI. The CDR3: CASSPRYTEAFF. Here the CDR3 DNA reads TGTGCCAGCTCACCACGTTACACTGAAGCTTTCTTT.

This clonotype has at least ten counts. The chain joins TRBV10-3 to TRBJ1-1; D unclear. V was clipped by 3 bases and J by 0 bases, with 11 bases between them. The CDR3 totals 15 residues. Germline loops: CDR1 ENHRY, CDR2 SYGVKD. The CDR3, as DNA: TGTGCCATCAGTGATCCAGGATTAATGAACACTGAAGCTTTCTTT. Protein product: CAISDPGLMNTEAFF.

This clonotype occurred many times. The rearrangement joins TRBV7-8 to TRBJ1-4; 9 bases are shared with TRBD1. J gave up 10 bases and V 5 bases, and 17 bases lay outside the gene matches. Germline CDR1 is SGHVS and CDR2 is FQNEAQ. The CDR3 covers 17 residues. CDR3 DNA: TGTGCCAGCAGCCCGCGGTTGCTCCGGGACAGGGACGGAAAACTGTTTTTT. This gives the protein CASSPRLLRDRDGKLFF.

This clonotype was recorded at least ten times. V gene TRBV7-2 combines with J gene TRBJ2-3; 7 nucleotides align to TRBD2. J lost 5 bases, V lost 1 base, and 0 bases had no gene match. The CDR3 is 13 amino acids. Germline values: CDR1 SGHTA, CDR2 FQGNSA. The CDR3 region is CASSLVAGDTQYF. The CDR3 coding sequence is TGTGCCAGCAGCTTAGTAGCGGGAGATACGCAGTATTTT.

This clonotype was seen many times. The rearrangement joins TRBV7-8 to TRBJ2-3, with D unresolved. The CDR3 covers 14 residues. The germline V and J ends were trimmed by 5 bases and 2 bases, with 11 bases remaining between them. Germline V CDR1 and CDR2: SGHVS, FQNEAQ. CDR3 nucleotides: TGTGCCAGCAGCCCGCTGACGGTCACAGATACGCAGTATTTT. This translates into CASSPLTVTDTQYF.

This clonotype was recorded many times. The chain has TRBV12-3 or TRBV12-4 and TRBJ1-4; 8 positions match TRBD1. The CDR3 runs 15 residues. With V trimmed by 6 bases and J by 4 bases, 7 bases remained unmatched. The CDR3 region is CASSQLDRDNEKLFF. The CDR3, as DNA: TGTGCCAGCAGCCAATTGGACAGGGATAATGAAAAACTGTTTTTT.

This clonotype was recorded many times. J is TRBJ1-2 and V is TRBV30; D is ambiguous. The CDR3 runs to 16 residues. Per the germline V gene, CDR1 is GTSNPN and CDR2 is SVGIG (reference sequence). Trimming removed 3 bases from V and 5 bases from J, with 22 bases in between. CDR3 sequence (DNA): TGTGCCTGGAGGAAATTAACTGGTCGACATATTTATGGCTACACCTTC. Translation gives CAWRKLTGRHIYGYTF.

This chain's CDR3 is CAFGGGTRTEAFF. The CDR3 coding sequence is TGTGCCTTCGGAGGGGGCACACGCACTGAAGCTTTCTTT. The chain couples TRBV30 to TRBJ1-1, with TRBD1 matching 7 bases. The germline CDR1 and CDR2 sequences are GTSNPN and SVGIG (reference sequence). Trimming cost V 7 bases and J 4 bases; bases outside gene matches: 9. The CDR3 runs 13 residues. The variable domain in full, with the rest retrieved from reference TRBV30 and TRBJ1-1, is SQTIHQWPATLVQPVGSPLSLECTVEGTSNPNLYWYRQAAGRGLQLLFYSVGIGQISSEVPQNLSASRPQDRQFILSSKKLLLSDSGFYLCAFGGGTRTEAFFGQGTRLTVV.

This clonotype was counted many times. J is TRBJ2-1 and V is TRBV20-1; 7 positions agree with TRBD1. The CDR3 consists of 14 residues. With V trimmed by 5 bases and J by 7 bases, 11 bases remained unmatched. CDR1 and CDR2 (germline): DFQATT, SNEGSKA (reference sequence). In DNA form, the CDR3 reads TGCAGTGCTGAAGACCGGGACAGCCATAATGAGCAGTTCTTC. Translated, it gives CSAEDRDSHNEQFF.

This clonotype has ten or more counts. The chain is built from TRBV11-2 and TRBJ2-2; D ambiguous. V was clipped by 4 bases and J by 3 bases, with 6 bases between them. The germline V gene has CDR1 SGHAT and CDR2 FQNNGV. The CDR3 contains 13 residues. The CDR3 protein is CASSSIHTGELFF. For the CDR3, the DNA is TGTGCCAGCAGCTCAATCCACACCGGGGAGCTGTTTTTT.

This clonotype has at least ten counts. The chain joins TRBV2 to TRBJ2-4; possibly TRBD2 for D (6 bases). Trimming pared 3 bases from V and 7 bases from J, leaving 28 bases between. The CDR3 length is 19 residues. CDR1 and CDR2 (germline): SNHLY, FYNNEI. The DNA of the CDR3 is TGTGCCAGCAGTGACAGATTCCGATTTCGCGGGAAGGGCCAGAACATTCAGTACTTC. Translating gives CASSDRFRFRGKGQNIQYF.

This clonotype has a handful of counts. This chain connects TRBV20-1 to TRBJ1-5; D unresolved. The CDR3 runs 14 residues. Trimming removed 1 base at V and 4 bases at J, with 11 bases between. The germline CDR1 and CDR2 sequences are DFQATT and SNEGSKA (reference sequence). Written as DNA, the CDR3 is TGCAGTGCTAGAGGTGGGGATTGGAATCAGCCCCAGCATTTT. Translation: CSARGGDWNQPQHF.

This clonotype was seen more than once but under ten times. The CDR3 reads CSARRGLAGFTDTQYF. The CDR3, as DNA: TGCAGTGCTAGGAGGGGACTAGCGGGATTCACAGATACGCAGTATTTT. The chain uses TRBV20-1 and TRBJ2-3; 13 bases fit TRBD2. Germline V gives CDR1 DFQATT, CDR2 SNEGSKA (reference sequence). V was pared by 3 bases and J by 2 bases, with 5 bases of the junction left unmatched. The CDR3 loop spans 16 amino acids.

At least ten counts were recorded for this clonotype. The V call is TRBV6-1, the J call TRBJ2-1; D assignment may be TRBD1 or TRBD2 (5 bases each). Germline loops: CDR1 MNHNS, CDR2 SASEGT. Between the trimmed V and J ends, which lost 8 bases and 9 bases, there was a span of 20 bases. There are 14 residues in the CDR3. The CDR3 reads CASRYPTRAGEQFF. Here the CDR3 DNA reads TGTGCCAGCCGCTACCCCACCAGGGCGGGTGAGCAGTTCTTC.

This clonotype has ten or more counts. This rearrangement joins TRBV6-1 to TRBJ2-3; a possible D gene is TRBD1 (6 bases). Trimming removed 5 bases from V and 6 bases from J, with 21 bases in between. CDR1 and CDR2 from the germline V gene are MNHNS and SASEGT. The CDR3 length is 16 residues. The CDR3 DNA reads as TGTGCCAGCAGTTACGGCAGGGGATTATTTGTCGATACGCAGTATTTT. It yields the protein CASSYGRGLFVDTQYF.

In its sample, this clonotype was seen a few times. CDR3 DNA: TGTGCCAGCAGGACCGGGGCCACGAACACCGGGGAGCTGTTTTTT. Protein sequence: CASRTGATNTGELFF. The chain has TRBV5-8 and TRBJ2-2, with D perhaps assigned TRBD1 or TRBD2 (5 bases each). Trimming cost V 5 bases and J 0 bases, with 11 bases left between them. The CDR3 covers 15 residues. Germline V gene lookup returns CDR1 SGHTS and CDR2 YDEGEE.

A few counts support this clonotype. The V gene is TRBV15, the J gene TRBJ2-3, with 9 nucleotides matching TRBD2. The CDR3 is made up of 16 amino acids. From germline, CDR1 is LNHNV and CDR2 YYDKDF (reference sequence). V gave up 3 bases and J gave up 6 bases; unmatched junction bases: 10. This CDR3 is CATSRWRREGSDTQYF. CDR3 sequence (DNA): TGTGCCACCAGCAGGTGGAGGCGGGAGGGTTCCGATACGCAGTATTTT. Full variable domain (missing parts from reference TRBV15 and TRBJ2-3): DAMVIQNPRYQVTQFGKPVTLSCSQTLNHNVMYWYQQKSSQAPKLLFHYYDKDFNNEADTPDNFQSRRPNTSFCFLDIRSPGLGDTAMYLCATSRWRREGSDTQYFGPGTRLTVL.

This clonotype was seen repeatedly, ten times or more. The chain has TRBV7-9 and TRBJ1-4; D ambiguous. Germline CDR1 SEHNR, CDR2 FQNEAQ (reference sequence). The CDR3 has 14 amino acids. Trimming pared 2 bases from V and 5 bases from J, leaving 9 bases between. This CDR3 is CASSLLQTNEKLFF. The CDR3 nucleotides are TGTGCCAGCAGCTTACTCCAGACCAATGAAAAACTGTTTTTT.

V is TRBV5-1 and J is TRBJ2-5, with TRBD2 matching over 10 bases. V lost 0 bases and J lost 1; bases outside the gene matches: 9. This CDR3 has 18 amino acids. Looked up from germline, CDR1 is SGHRS and CDR2 is YFSETQ. CDR3 sequence: CASSLAPSGSSFQETQYF. The DNA of the CDR3 is TGCGCCAGCAGCTTGGCTCCTAGCGGGAGTTCCTTCCAAGAGACCCAGTACTTC.

A few counts support this clonotype. This chain links TRBV5-1 with TRBJ1-3, with 7 bases identical to TRBD1. Per the germline V gene, CDR1 is SGHRS and CDR2 is YFSETQ. The V gene end was trimmed by 0 bases and the J gene end by 1 base; junction bases not matched to a gene: 1. This CDR3 contains 15 residues. CDR3 bases: TGCGCCAGCAGCTTGGAGGGGGCATCTGGAAACACCATATATTTT. Protein product: CASSLEGASGNTIYF.

This clonotype was observed at least ten times. The rearrangement joins TRBV27 to TRBJ2-5; D is uncertain. Trimming pared 5 bases from V and 7 bases from J, leaving 11 bases between. The CDR3 runs to 12 residues. Germline CDR1 reads MNHEY; CDR2 reads SMNVEV (reference sequence). The CDR3: CASSPAFGTQYF. In DNA form, the CDR3 reads TGTGCCAGCAGTCCCGCTTTTGGGACCCAGTACTTC.

This clonotype was observed at least ten times. The V call is TRBV6-2 or TRBV6-3, the J call TRBJ2-1, with D perhaps TRBD2 (6 bases). Deletions cut 0 bases from V and 7 bases from J, with 10 bases between. The CDR3 contains 14 residues. In germline, CDR1 is MNHEY, CDR2 SVGEGT. The CDR3 loop reads CASSYSGGVNEQFF. CDR3 DNA: TGTGCCAGCAGTTACTCAGGCGGGGTTAATGAGCAGTTCTTC.

Remarks on this clonotype: Possible read error: a much larger clone is one base away. The CDR3 sequence is CASSLGGLSKNEQFF. The CDR3 bases are TGTGCCAGCAGTTTAGGGGGACTATCGAAGAATGAGCAGTTCTTC. The chain is built from TRBV6-5 and TRBJ2-1, with D possibly matching TRBD2 (7 bases). Trimming removed 4 bases at V and 7 bases at J, with 17 bases between. The CDR3 totals 15 residues. CDR1 is MNHEY and CDR2 is SVGAGI in the germline V gene.

This clonotype was seen ten or more times. The gene calls are TRBV29-1 and TRBJ1-4, with D tentatively TRBD1 (6 bases). V shed 3 bases and J shed 1 base, with 12 bases lying between them. Per the germline V gene, CDR1 is SQVTM and CDR2 is ANQGSEA. CDR3 length equals 15 residues. The CDR3 loop is CSVDPPDRTNEKLFF. For the CDR3, the DNA is TGCAGCGTTGACCCCCCGGACAGAACTAATGAAAAACTGTTTTTT.

This clonotype came up many times. The V and J genes are TRBV2 and TRBJ1-2; D ambiguous. V lost 7 bases and J 5 bases, leaving 11 bases between the germline ends. The CDR3 is made up of 12 amino acids. Germline V gene sequence: CDR1 SNHLY, CDR2 FYNNEI. This chain's CDR3 is CASIGGIYGYTF. The CDR3 nucleotides read TGTGCCAGCATCGGCGGTATTTATGGCTACACCTTC.

This clonotype was found many times. The DNA of the CDR3 is TGCAGTGCTAGGACAGGACACACTGAAGCTTTCTTT. Translation gives CSARTGHTEAFF. The chain is built from TRBV20-1 and TRBJ1-1; D possibly corresponds to TRBD1 (6 bases). Trimming shortened V by 3 bases and J by 3 bases, and 8 bases separated the two germline ends. Germline V gene data show CDR1 as DFQATT and CDR2 as SNEGSKA (reference sequence). This CDR3 has 12 residues.